The 27 T cell receptor beta chains in this list originate from one sample, sequenced in a study of cytomegalovirus exposure and HLA in healthy donors. The PCR employed 60 Vbeta primers together with 13 Jbeta primers. Profiled with immunoSEQ multiplex PCR; TCRdb holds only in-frame clones, not every one. Here the sample table reports about 120,000 clones. The specimen was PBMCs. These TCRs come from a man aged 35 to 55 in good health and CMV-seropositive.

The V call is TRBV2, the J call TRBJ2-7; D remains ambiguous. The V and J ends lost 7 bases and 3 bases respectively, with 10 bases between them. The CDR3 extends over 12 amino acids. CDR1 is SNHLY, CDR2 FYNNEI, per germline. The CDR3 DNA follows: TGTGCCAGCAAAAACAAGTTCTACGAGCAGTACTTC. Residues: CASKNKFYEQYF. The full variable domain, with the rest looked up from reference TRBV2 and TRBJ2-7, is EPEVTQTPSHQVTQMGQEVILRCVPISNHLYFYWYRQILGQKVEFLVSFYNNEISEKSEIFDDQFSVERPDGSNFTLKIRSTKLEDSAMYFCASKNKFYEQYFGPGTRLTVT.

The CDR3, as DNA: TGTGCCAGCAGACCCTACAGCGGGGGGTCATACGAGCAGTACTTC. Amino acid sequence: CASRPYSGGSYEQYF. This rearrangement joins TRBV6-5 to TRBJ2-7; 9 bases align to TRBD2. This CDR3 has 15 amino acids. V lost 6 bases and J lost 4; bases outside the gene matches: 10. The germline V gene encodes CDR1 MNHEY and CDR2 SVGAGI.

This CDR3 is CASSGLGNTGELFF. DNA for the CDR3: TGTGCCAGTTCGGGACTGGGGAACACCGGGGAGCTGTTTTTT. The chain couples TRBV28 to TRBJ2-2; a possible D gene is TRBD2 (6 bases). The CDR3 is 14 residues long. V was shortened by 9 bases and J by 1 base, with 12 bases between the two germline ends. Germline CDR1 reads MDHEN; CDR2 reads SYDVKM.

The V gene is TRBV27, the J gene TRBJ2-7; D might be TRBD2 (5 bases). Germline V gives CDR1 MNHEY, CDR2 SMNVEV (reference sequence). The CDR3 runs to 13 residues. V lost 4 bases to trimming and J lost 7 bases, with 14 bases between them. Here the CDR3 DNA reads TGTGCCAGCAGTTGGACTCGCGGGTTGGAGCAGTACTTC. This codes for CASSWTRGLEQYF.

The V and J genes are TRBV2 and TRBJ2-2; 12 nucleotides match TRBD2. CDR1 is SNHLY and CDR2 is FYNNEI in the germline V gene. V lost 7 bases to trimming and J lost 0 bases; unmatched junction nucleotides: 6. This CDR3 contains 17 residues. CDR3 coding DNA: TGTGCCAGCAAGGAACTAGCGGGAGGAGCGAACACCGGGGAGCTGTTTTTT. Protein product: CASKELAGGANTGELFF.

The chain is built from TRBV7-6 and TRBJ2-5; TRBD2 matches 8 bases. CDR3 length: 18 residues. Germline assignment: CDR1 SGHVS and CDR2 FNYEAQ. J gave up 3 bases and V 2 bases, and 14 bases lay outside the gene matches. CDR3 loop: CASSLTASGLAGKETQYF. The CDR3 DNA is TGTGCCAGCAGCTTAACTGCTTCGGGGCTAGCGGGTAAAGAGACCCAGTACTTC.

The chain joins TRBV10-3 to TRBJ2-2, with TRBD1 as a possible D gene (7 bases). The CDR3 runs to 14 residues. Germline V gene lookup returns CDR1 ENHRY and CDR2 SYGVKD. V shed 11 bases and J shed 5 bases, with 18 bases lying between them. CDR3 DNA: TGTGCCTCCCTTCGACAGGGAGGAACCGGGGAGCTGTTTTTT. This gives the protein CASLRQGGTGELFF.

The V gene is TRBV27, the J gene TRBJ2-2, with 10 nucleotides matching TRBD2. From germline, CDR1 is MNHEY and CDR2 SMNVEV (reference sequence). The ends lost 5 bases at V and 6 bases at J; junction bases unmatched: 12. The CDR3 totals 17 residues. The CDR3 DNA sequence: TGTGCCAGCAGTGAGGTAGCGGGAGGTCCTCGGGCCGGGGAGCTGTTTTTT. Its translation is CASSEVAGGPRAGELFF.

The chain uses TRBV18 and TRBJ1-1; possible D gene TRBD1, 5 bases. The CDR3 contains 14 residues. V was cut by 1 base and J by 0 bases, with 6 bases left in between. In germline, CDR1 is KGHSH, CDR2 LQKENI. CDR3 coding DNA: TGTGCCAGCTCACCACAGGGGTTGAACACTGAAGCTTTCTTT. Protein product: CASSPQGLNTEAFF.

The gene calls are TRBV6-6 and TRBJ2-7, with TRBD1 identical over 8 bases. The CDR3 is 15 amino acids. V dropped 2 bases and J dropped 3; count of bases not matched to a gene: 6. Germline CDR1 reads MNHNY; CDR2 reads SVGAGI (reference sequence). Here the CDR3 reads CASSYTGQAIYEQYF. The CDR3 DNA reads TGTGCCAGCAGTTACACGGGACAGGCAATCTACGAGCAGTACTTC.

The chain is built from TRBV6-1 and TRBJ2-2; D may be TRBD1 (5 bases). Per the germline V gene, CDR1 is MNHNS and CDR2 is SASEGT. Trimming shortened V by 3 bases and J by 4 bases, and 12 bases separated the two germline ends. The CDR3 extends over 15 amino acids. The CDR3 DNA reads as TGTGCCAGCAGTGAGACGACAGTAAGCACCGGGGAGCTGTTTTTT. This sequence encodes CASSETTVSTGELFF.

The chain has TRBV15 and TRBJ2-1, with 12 bases identical to TRBD2. After removal of 2 bases from V and 2 bases from J, the junction contained 4 bases not matched to a gene. CDR1 and CDR2 (germline): LNHNV, YYDKDF (reference sequence). The CDR3 loop spans 17 amino acids. The CDR3 sequence: CATSRSSSGRAYNEQFF. The CDR3 DNA follows: TGTGCCACCAGCAGATCCTCTAGCGGGAGGGCCTACAATGAGCAGTTCTTC.

The chain couples TRBV28 to TRBJ1-5, with 8 positions matching TRBD1. Unmatched junction bases numbered 5, after V lost 6 bases and J lost 4 bases. Germline CDR1 and CDR2: MDHEN and SYDVKM. This CDR3 has 14 amino acids. The CDR3 coding sequence is TGTGCCAGCAGCCGGACAGGGTGGAATCAGCCCCAGCATTTT. Its translation is CASSRTGWNQPQHF.

The chain is built from TRBV5-4 and TRBJ1-2, with 8 nucleotides matching TRBD1. This CDR3 region has 16 residues. The V gene end was trimmed by 4 bases and the J gene end by 2 bases; junction bases not matched to a gene: 10. CDR1 is SGHNT, CDR2 YYREEE, per germline (reference sequence). CDR3 sequence reads: CASSQVGTGGNYGYTF. DNA of the CDR3: TGTGCCAGCAGCCAGGTCGGGACAGGCGGCAACTATGGCTACACCTTC.

J is TRBJ2-1 and V is TRBV7-8; 9 nucleotides line up with TRBD2. CDR3 length equals 16 residues. The germline V gene has CDR1 SGHVS and CDR2 FQNEAQ. V was clipped by 4 bases and J by 1 base; unmatched bases: 5. DNA of the CDR3: TGTGCCAGCAGCTCAGCGGGAGGTGCGTCCTACAATGAGCAGTTCTTC. This sequence encodes CASSSAGGASYNEQFF.

The chain links TRBV29-1 to TRBJ1-1, with a tentative D call TRBD1 (6 bases). With 5 bases removed from V and 5 bases from J, the gap between germline ends came to 21 bases. This CDR3 is built from 15 residues. Germline V gene sequence: CDR1 SQVTM, CDR2 ANQGSEA. In DNA form, the CDR3 reads TGCAGCGTTTTTATCAGTACAGGGCGGTTTACTGAAGCTTTCTTT. Translated: CSVFISTGRFTEAFF. The variable domain in full, completed from reference TRBV29-1 and TRBJ1-1, reads SAVISQKPSRDICQRGTSLTIQCQVDSQVTMMFWYRQQPGQSLTLIATANQGSEATYESGFVIDKFPISRPNLTFSTLTVSNMSPEDSSIYLCSVFISTGRFTEAFFGQGTRLTVV.

V gene TRBV7-6 combines with J gene TRBJ1-4, with 9 bases matching TRBD1. With 2 bases clipped from V and 3 bases from J, the junction kept 1 base outside the gene matches. Germline V CDR1 and CDR2: SGHVS, FNYEAQ. The CDR3 contains 15 residues. The CDR3 region is CASSLRTGANEKLFF. The CDR3 coding sequence is TGTGCCAGCAGCTTAAGGACAGGGGCTAATGAAAAACTGTTTTTT.

On this clone: Distinct nucleotide sequences in the sample also encode this CDR3. The rearrangement uses TRBV6-5 and TRBJ1-1; D is possibly TRBD1 (6 bases). This CDR3 has 14 amino acids. V lost 4 bases to trimming and J lost 5 bases, with 14 bases between them. Germline loops: CDR1 MNHEY, CDR2 SVGAGI. Here the CDR3 DNA reads TGTGCCAGCAGTTTGGGGGCAGGAGGAACTGAAGCTTTCTTT. The encoded protein is CASSLGAGGTEAFF.

The J gene is TRBJ2-2, the V gene TRBV7-9; 10 positions agree with TRBD2. V dropped 2 bases and J dropped 4; count of bases not matched to a gene: 1. This CDR3 has 15 amino acids. Per the germline V gene, CDR1 is SEHNR and CDR2 is FQNEAQ (reference sequence). DNA of the CDR3: TGTGCCAGCAGCTTAATAGCGGGAGGCACCGGGGAGCTGTTTTTT. Its protein product is CASSLIAGGTGELFF.

The rearrangement joins TRBV20-1 to TRBJ2-3; D call uncertain. The germline V gene encodes CDR1 DFQATT and CDR2 SNEGSKA (reference sequence). This CDR3 is built from 11 residues. The V gene lost 5 bases and the J gene lost 5 bases, with 8 bases spanning the gap. Here the CDR3 reads CSARSLDTQYF. CDR3 coding DNA: TGCAGTGCTCGTTCGTTAGATACGCAGTATTTT.

The J gene is TRBJ1-4, the V gene TRBV4-3, with 8 bases fitting TRBD1. This CDR3 has 15 amino acids. Germline V CDR1 and CDR2: LGHNA, YSLEER. The V segment lost 1 base and the J segment 5 bases; nucleotides outside the gene matches: 3. In DNA, the CDR3 is TGCGCCAGCAGCCAAGGACAGGGGAGAAATGAAAAACTGTTTTTT. It translates to CASSQGQGRNEKLFF.

The V gene is TRBV6-1, the J gene TRBJ2-5; no clear D. Trimming removed 4 bases at V and 0 bases at J, with 9 bases between. CDR1 and CDR2 (germline): MNHNS, SASEGT. CDR3 length: 14 residues. CDR3 residues: CASSVPPYQETQYF. CDR3 in DNA: TGTGCCAGCAGTGTCCCCCCGTACCAAGAGACCCAGTACTTC.

The V and J genes are TRBV6-5 and TRBJ2-7; TRBD2 matches at 8 bases. Unmatched junction bases numbered 6, after V lost 2 bases and J lost 6 bases. In germline, CDR1 is MNHEY, CDR2 SVGAGI. The CDR3 extends over 14 amino acids. CDR3 nucleotide sequence: TGTGCCAGCAGTTACCGGACTAGCAATAGCGAGCAGTACTTC. Amino acids: CASSYRTSNSEQYF.

The gene calls are TRBV5-1 and TRBJ2-1, with a weak D call TRBD1 (7 bases). Germline values: CDR1 SGHRS, CDR2 YFSETQ. The ends were cut back, 0 bases at V and 7 bases at J, with 20 bases in the middle. The CDR3 length is 17 residues. CDR3 sequence (DNA): TGCGCCAGCAGCTTGGCCCAGGGGGGCGGCACCTGGAATGAGCAGTTCTTC. Translated, it gives CASSLAQGGGTWNEQFF.

The CDR3: CASSASWTGNYGYTF. CDR3 sequence (DNA): TGTGCCAGCAGTGCCTCCTGGACAGGAAACTATGGCTACACCTTC. V gene TRBV6-4 combines with J gene TRBJ1-2; 7 nucleotides line up with TRBD1. This CDR3 spans 15 amino acids. The V and J ends lost 4 bases and 2 bases, in that order; junction bases with no gene match: 7. Germline V gene sequence: CDR1 MRHNA, CDR2 SNTAGT.

V and J are TRBV7-8 and TRBJ2-6; 12 bases fit TRBD2. The junction had 4 bases not matched to a gene; V was cut back by 1 base and J by 0 bases. The CDR3 covers 19 residues. The germline V gene has CDR1 SGHVS and CDR2 FQNEAQ. The CDR3, as DNA: TGTGCCAGCAGCTTAGGGAGACTAGCGGGAGTCTCTGGGGCCAACGTCCTGACTTTC. This gives the protein CASSLGRLAGVSGANVLTF.

This rearrangement joins TRBV5-4 to TRBJ1-1; D perhaps matches TRBD1 (5 bases). The CDR3 extends over 14 amino acids. The V end was cut by 0 bases, the J end by 4 bases, with 10 bases between. Germline V gene sequence: CDR1 SGHNT, CDR2 YYREEE (reference sequence). CDR3 residues: CASSLVGGRTEAFF. For the CDR3, the DNA is TGTGCCAGCAGCTTGGTCGGGGGTCGCACTGAAGCTTTCTTT.